This T cell receptor beta chain was found in a study of cytomegalovirus exposure and HLA in healthy donors. Study-level points and caveats: For presence/absence analyses, sequencing depth was assumed to be roughly uniform across donors. Cytomegalovirus status was reportedly diagnosed by the classifier with high sensitivity and specificity.

PCR employed 60 Vbeta and 13 Jbeta primers. Method: immunoSEQ multiplex PCR; TCRdb's copy keeps in-frame clones and lacks some. In the table there are 95,000 to 150,000 clones, 80% to 85% of which are singletons. There are 19 residues in the CDR3. Looked up from germline, CDR1 is MGHRA and CDR2 is YSYEKL. The germline V and J ends were trimmed by 6 bases and 1 base, with 27 bases remaining between them. Turning to this clone: Its antigen is unidentified.

Sequencing input: PBMCs. This clonotype originated in a woman in her twenties or thirties in good health and CMV-seronegative. The V gene is TRBV4-1, the J gene TRBJ1-2; possible D gene TRBD1, 5 bases. CDR3 residues: CASSPRGGRSTFSNYGYTF. DNA of the CDR3: TGCGCCAGCAGTCCCCGCGGGGGACGCTCGACCTTTAGTAACTATGGCTACACCTTC.